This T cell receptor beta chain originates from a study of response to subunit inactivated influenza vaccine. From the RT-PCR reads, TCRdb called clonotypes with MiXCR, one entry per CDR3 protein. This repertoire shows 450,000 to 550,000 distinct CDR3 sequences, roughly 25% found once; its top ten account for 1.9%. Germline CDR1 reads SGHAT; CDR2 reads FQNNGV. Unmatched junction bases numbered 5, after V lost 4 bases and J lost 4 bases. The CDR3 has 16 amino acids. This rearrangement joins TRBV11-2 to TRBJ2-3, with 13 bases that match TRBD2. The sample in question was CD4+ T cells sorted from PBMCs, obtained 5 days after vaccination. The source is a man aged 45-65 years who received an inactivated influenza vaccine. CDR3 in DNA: TGTGCCAGCAGCTCGAAGACTAGCGGGAGGCCAGATACGCAGTATTTT. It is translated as CASSSKTSGRPDTQYF.